This T cell receptor beta chain was identified during a study of cytotoxic CD8 clonotypes in ibrutinib-treated CLL. The data were produced by immunoSEQ multiplex PCR, yet TCRdb's version contains in-frame clones alone and is incomplete. This sample carries about 200,000 clones, just over 70% of them seen once, and the ten largest clones take approximately 5.9%. Regarding the study as a whole: Relative to age-matched healthy donors, clonality at baseline was higher, and it tracked circulating CD8+ T-cell counts. Contraction or stability on treatment characterized the public clonotypes, which were uncommon.

Only a few counts were recorded for this clone. Antigen: not known. Germline V CDR1 and CDR2: SGHVS, FNYEAQ. V was pared by 1 base and J by 0 bases, with 7 bases between. The CDR3 has 15 residues. The chain has TRBV7-6 and TRBJ1-5, with D hard to call. The TCR comes from a human donor with chronic lymphocytic leukemia. Sequencing used PBMCs, obtained after 12 months of ibrutinib treatment. The CDR3 sequence is CASSLGSASNQPQHF. In DNA form, the CDR3 reads TGTGCCAGCAGCTTAGGGTCAGCTAGCAATCAGCCCCAGCATTTT.